These T cell receptor beta chains were read from a single sample in a study of CD8 T cells in ankylosing spondylitis. Via MiXCR, TCRdb re-called the 5' RACE reads, giving one row per CDR3 protein. The sample lists about 540,000 distinct CDR3 sequences; about 13% were seen once. The sequenced sample was blood, either unsorted or a sorted T cell fraction (not recorded which). The source is a male donor with ankylosing spondylitis. CDR3s include the opening cysteine and the closing phenylalanine or tryptophan. A D gene is named only where the DNA matches it firmly.

CDR3 length,V gene,D gene,CDR3 protein
15,TRBV3-1,-,CASSQARDLTYEQYF
14,TRBV20-1,TRBD2,CSPKLGGSGGEQFF
13,TRBV6-1,-,CASRKVLNTEAFF
12,TRBV10-2,TRBD2,CASLLAGVEQYF
14,TRBV3-1,-,CASSHATTSYEQYF
14,TRBV7-6,-,CASSFDLYTDTQYF
14,TRBV11-3,-,CASSSGTGEIIQYF
15,TRBV7-9,-,CASSLVLAGRDEQFF
16,TRBV3-1,-,CASRATSLKSYNEQFF
14,TRBV11-2,-,CASSSGASNQPQHF
14,TRBV28,-,CASSPANSNQPQHF
17,TRBV27,TRBD2,CASSRERETPGANVLTF
16,TRBV21-1,-,CASSKVGLAGSDEQFF
14,TRBV5-6,-,CASSPGPSPSKLFF
15,TRBV6-1,TRBD1,CASHLKGAGLRGYTF
16,TRBV10-3,-,CAINSAAVVENNEQFF
10,TRBV7-2,-,CAVGFDIQYF
18,TRBV9,TRBD2,CASSSPLMTSGLYNEQFF
16,TRBV25-1,-,CASSEYRGPSSYEQYF
13,TRBV20-1,-,CSALTGRGDTQYF
14,TRBV7-2,TRBD2,CASSLSGIYNEQFF
12,TRBV20-1,-,CSARRQGEPQHF